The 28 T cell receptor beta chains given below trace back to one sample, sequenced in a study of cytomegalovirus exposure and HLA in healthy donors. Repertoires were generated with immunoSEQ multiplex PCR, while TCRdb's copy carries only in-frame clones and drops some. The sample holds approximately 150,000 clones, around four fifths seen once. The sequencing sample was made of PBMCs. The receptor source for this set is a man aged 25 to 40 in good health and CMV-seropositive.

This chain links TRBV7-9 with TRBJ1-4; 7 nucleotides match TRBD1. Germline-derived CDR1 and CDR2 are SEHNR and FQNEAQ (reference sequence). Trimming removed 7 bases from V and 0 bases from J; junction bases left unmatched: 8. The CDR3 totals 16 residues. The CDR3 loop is CASNTGAGPTNEKLFF. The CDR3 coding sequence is TGTGCCAGCAACACAGGGGCAGGCCCAACTAATGAAAAACTGTTTTTT. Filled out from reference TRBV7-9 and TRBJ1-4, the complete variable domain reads DTGVSQNPRHKITKRGQNVTFRCDPISEHNRLYWYRQTLGQGPEFLTYFQNEAQLEKSRLLSDRFSAERPKGSFSTLEIQRTEQGDSAMYLCASNTGAGPTNEKLFFGSGTQLSVL.

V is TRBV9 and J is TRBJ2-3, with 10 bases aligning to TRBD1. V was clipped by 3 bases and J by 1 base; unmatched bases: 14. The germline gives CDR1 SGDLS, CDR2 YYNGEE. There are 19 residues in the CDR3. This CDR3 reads CASSALTGGASPRTDTQYF. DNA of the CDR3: TGTGCCAGCAGCGCCCTGACAGGGGGCGCTTCCCCCCGCACAGATACGCAGTATTTT. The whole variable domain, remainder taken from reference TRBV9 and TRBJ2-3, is DSGVTQTPKHLITATGQRVTLRCSPRSGDLSVYWYQQSLDQGLQFLIQYYNGEERAKGNILERFSAQQFPDLHSELNLSSLELGDSALYFCASSALTGGASPRTDTQYFGPGTRLTVL.

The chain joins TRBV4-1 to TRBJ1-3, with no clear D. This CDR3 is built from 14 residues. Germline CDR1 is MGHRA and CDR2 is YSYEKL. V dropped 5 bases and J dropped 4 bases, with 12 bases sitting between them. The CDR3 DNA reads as TGCGCCAGCAGCTGGGCTTGGATCGGAAACACCATATATTTT. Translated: CASSWAWIGNTIYF.

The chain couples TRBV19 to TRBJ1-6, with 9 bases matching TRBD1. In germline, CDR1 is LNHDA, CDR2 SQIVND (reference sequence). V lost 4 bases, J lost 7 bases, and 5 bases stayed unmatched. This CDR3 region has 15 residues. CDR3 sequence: CASSRDREPNSPLHF. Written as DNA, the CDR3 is TGTGCCAGTAGTAGGGACAGGGAGCCGAATTCACCCCTCCACTTT.

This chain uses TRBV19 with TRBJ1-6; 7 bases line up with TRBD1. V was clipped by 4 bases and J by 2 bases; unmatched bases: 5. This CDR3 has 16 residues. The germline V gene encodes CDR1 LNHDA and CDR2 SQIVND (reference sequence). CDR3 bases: TGTGCCAGTAGTACCGGGGACAGTCCCTATAATTCACCCCTCCACTTT. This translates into CASSTGDSPYNSPLHF.

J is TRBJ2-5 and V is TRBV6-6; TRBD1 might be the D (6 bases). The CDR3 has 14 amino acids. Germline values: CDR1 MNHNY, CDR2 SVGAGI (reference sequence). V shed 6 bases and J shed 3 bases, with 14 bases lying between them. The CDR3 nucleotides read TGTGCCAGCAGCCCTCCCAGGACAGAAGAGACCCAGTACTTC. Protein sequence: CASSPPRTEETQYF.

The CDR3 reads CASSDGSQPQHF. The CDR3 nucleotides read TGTGCCAGCAGCGATGGGAGCCAGCCCCAGCATTTT. The chain employs TRBV9 and TRBJ1-5; no clear D gene. CDR3 length: 12 amino acids. The germline V and J ends were trimmed by 3 bases and 7 bases, with 8 bases remaining between them. Germline V gene data show CDR1 as SGDLS and CDR2 as YYNGEE.

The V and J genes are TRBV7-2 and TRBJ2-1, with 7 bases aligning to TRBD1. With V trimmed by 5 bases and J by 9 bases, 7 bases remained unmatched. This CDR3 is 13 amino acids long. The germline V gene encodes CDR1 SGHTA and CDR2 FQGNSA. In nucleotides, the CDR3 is TGTGCCAGCAGCCCCAGACAGGGTGCTGAGCAGTTCTTC. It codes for CASSPRQGAEQFF.

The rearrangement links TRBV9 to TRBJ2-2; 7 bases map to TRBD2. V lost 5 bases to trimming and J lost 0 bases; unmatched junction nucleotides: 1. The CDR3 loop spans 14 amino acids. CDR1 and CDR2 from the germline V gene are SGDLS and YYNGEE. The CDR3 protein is CASRGGANTGELFF. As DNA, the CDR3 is TGTGCCAGCAGGGGGGGGGCGAACACCGGGGAGCTGTTTTTT.

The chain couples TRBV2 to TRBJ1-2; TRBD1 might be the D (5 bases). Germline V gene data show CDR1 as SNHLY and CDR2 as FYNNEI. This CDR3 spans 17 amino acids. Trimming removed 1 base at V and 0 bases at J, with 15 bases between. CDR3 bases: TGTGCCAGCAGTGAAGGGCCGACGGGGGGATCTAACTATGGCTACACCTTC. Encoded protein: CASSEGPTGGSNYGYTF.

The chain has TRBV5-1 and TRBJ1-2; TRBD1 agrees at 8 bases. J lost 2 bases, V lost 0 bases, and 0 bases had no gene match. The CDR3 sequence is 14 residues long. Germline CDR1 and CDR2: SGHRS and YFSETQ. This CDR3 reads CASSLGQGNYGYTF. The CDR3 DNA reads TGCGCCAGCAGCTTGGGACAGGGGAACTATGGCTACACCTTC.

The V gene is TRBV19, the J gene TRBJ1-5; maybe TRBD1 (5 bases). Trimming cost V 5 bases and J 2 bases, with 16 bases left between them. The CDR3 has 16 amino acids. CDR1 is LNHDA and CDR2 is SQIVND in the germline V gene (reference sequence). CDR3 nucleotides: TGTGCCAGTAGTCCCGACAGCCCCATTCGCAATCAGCCCCAGCATTTT. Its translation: CASSPDSPIRNQPQHF.

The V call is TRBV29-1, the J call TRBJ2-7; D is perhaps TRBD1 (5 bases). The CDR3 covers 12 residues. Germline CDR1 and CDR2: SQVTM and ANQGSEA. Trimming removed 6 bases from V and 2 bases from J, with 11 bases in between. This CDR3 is CSVGRVPYEQYF. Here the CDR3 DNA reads TGCAGCGTCGGCAGGGTTCCCTACGAGCAGTACTTC.

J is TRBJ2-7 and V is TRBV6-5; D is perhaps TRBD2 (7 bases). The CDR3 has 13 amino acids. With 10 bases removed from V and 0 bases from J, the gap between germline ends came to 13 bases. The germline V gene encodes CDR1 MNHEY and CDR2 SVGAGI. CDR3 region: CATKGGVSYEQYF. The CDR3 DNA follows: TGTGCCACCAAGGGGGGGGTCTCCTACGAGCAGTACTTC.

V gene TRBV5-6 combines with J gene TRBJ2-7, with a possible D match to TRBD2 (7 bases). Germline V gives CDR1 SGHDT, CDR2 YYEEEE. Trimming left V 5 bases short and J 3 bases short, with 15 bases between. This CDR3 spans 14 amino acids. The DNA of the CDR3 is TGTGCCAGCAGTCTGAACGGGGGGCGCTACGAGCAGTACTTC. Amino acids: CASSLNGGRYEQYF.

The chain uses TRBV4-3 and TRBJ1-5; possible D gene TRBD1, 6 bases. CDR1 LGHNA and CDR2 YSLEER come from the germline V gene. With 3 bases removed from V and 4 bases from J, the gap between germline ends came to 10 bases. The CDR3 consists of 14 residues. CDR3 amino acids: CASSQDSSNQPQHF. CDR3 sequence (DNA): TGCGCCAGCAGCCAGGACAGCTCAAATCAGCCCCAGCATTTT.

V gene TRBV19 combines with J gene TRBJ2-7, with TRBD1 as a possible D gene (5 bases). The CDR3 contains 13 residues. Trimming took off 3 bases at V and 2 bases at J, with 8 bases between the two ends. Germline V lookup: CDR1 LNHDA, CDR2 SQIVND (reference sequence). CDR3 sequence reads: CASSMGRAYEQYF. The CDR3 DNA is TGTGCCAGTAGTATGGGCAGGGCCTACGAGCAGTACTTC. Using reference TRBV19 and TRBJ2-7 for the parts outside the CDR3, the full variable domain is DGGITQSPKYLFRKEGQNVTLSCEQNLNHDAMYWYRQDPGQGLRLIYYSQIVNDFQKGDIAEGYSVSREKKESFPLTVTSAQKNPTAFYLCASSMGRAYEQYFGPGTRLTVT.

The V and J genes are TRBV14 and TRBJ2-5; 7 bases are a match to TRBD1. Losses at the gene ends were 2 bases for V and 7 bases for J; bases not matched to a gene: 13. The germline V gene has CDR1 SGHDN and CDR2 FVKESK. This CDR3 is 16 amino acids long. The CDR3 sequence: CASSQLRGGTAGTQYF. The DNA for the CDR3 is TGTGCCAGCAGCCAATTGCGAGGTGGGACAGCCGGGACCCAGTACTTC.

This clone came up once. The DNA of the CDR3 is TGTGCCAGCAGCTTAGCGGAGGGACGGTTCAATCAGCCCCAGCATTTT. Its translation: CASSLAEGRFNQPQHF. The gene calls are TRBV7-2 and TRBJ1-5; D perhaps matches TRBD1 (5 bases). Germline V gene sequence: CDR1 SGHTA, CDR2 FQGNSA. V gave up 0 bases and J gave up 3 bases, with 12 bases separating them. The CDR3 length is 16 residues.

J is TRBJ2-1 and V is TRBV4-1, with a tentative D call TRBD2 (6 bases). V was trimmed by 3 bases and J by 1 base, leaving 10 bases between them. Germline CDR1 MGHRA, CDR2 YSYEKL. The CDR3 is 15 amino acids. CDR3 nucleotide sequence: TGCGCCAGCAGCCACCAGCGGGTTTCCTACAATGAGCAGTTCTTC. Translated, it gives CASSHQRVSYNEQFF.

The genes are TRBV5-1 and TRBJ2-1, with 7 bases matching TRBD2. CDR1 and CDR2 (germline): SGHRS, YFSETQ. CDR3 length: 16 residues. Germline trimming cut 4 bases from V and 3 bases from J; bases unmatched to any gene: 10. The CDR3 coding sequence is TGCGCCAGCAGCGCGGGTGGGACTACCTACTACAATGAGCAGTTCTTC. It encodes CASSAGGTTYYNEQFF.

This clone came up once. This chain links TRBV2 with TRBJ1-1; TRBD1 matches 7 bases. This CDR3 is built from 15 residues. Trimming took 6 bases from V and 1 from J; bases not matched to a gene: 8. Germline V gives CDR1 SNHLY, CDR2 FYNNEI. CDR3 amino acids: CASRTGMVGNTEAFF. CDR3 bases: TGTGCCAGCAGGACAGGGATGGTAGGGAACACTGAAGCTTTCTTT.

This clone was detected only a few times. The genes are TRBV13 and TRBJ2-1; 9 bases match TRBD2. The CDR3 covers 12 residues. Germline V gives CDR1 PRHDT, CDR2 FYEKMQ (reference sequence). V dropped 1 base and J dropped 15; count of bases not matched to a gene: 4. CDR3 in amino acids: CASSLATSGRFF. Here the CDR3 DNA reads TGTGCCAGCAGCTTAGCCACTAGCGGGCGGTTCTTC.

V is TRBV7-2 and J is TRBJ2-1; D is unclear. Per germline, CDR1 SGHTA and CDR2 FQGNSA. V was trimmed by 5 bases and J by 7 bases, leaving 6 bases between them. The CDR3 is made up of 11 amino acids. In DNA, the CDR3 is TGTGCCAGCAGCATCGGGAATGAGCAGTTCTTC. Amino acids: CASSIGNEQFF.

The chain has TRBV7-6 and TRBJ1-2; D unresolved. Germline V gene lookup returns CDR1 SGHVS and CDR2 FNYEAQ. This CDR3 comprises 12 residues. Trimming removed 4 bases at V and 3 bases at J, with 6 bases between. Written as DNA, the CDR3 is TGTGCCAGCAGCTCGGGGTACTATGGCTACACCTTC. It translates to CASSSGYYGYTF.

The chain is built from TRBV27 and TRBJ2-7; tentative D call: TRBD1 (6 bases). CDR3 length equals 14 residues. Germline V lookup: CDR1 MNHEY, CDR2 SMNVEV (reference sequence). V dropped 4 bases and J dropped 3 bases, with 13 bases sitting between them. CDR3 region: CASSSFSGVYEQYF. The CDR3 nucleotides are TGTGCCAGCAGTTCCTTCTCAGGGGTCTACGAGCAGTACTTC.

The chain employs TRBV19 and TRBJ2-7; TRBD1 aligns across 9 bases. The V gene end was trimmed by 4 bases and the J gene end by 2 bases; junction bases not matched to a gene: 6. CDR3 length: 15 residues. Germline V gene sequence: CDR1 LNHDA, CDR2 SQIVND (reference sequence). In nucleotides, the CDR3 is TGTGCCAGTAGTACTGGACAGGGGAGGACCTACGAGCAGTACTTC. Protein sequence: CASSTGQGRTYEQYF.

In DNA, the CDR3 is TGTGCCAGTAGTCCGGGAAGGGGGGAGCAGTACTTC. Translated: CASSPGRGEQYF. The genes are TRBV19 and TRBJ2-7; D may be TRBD1 (6 bases). Between the trimmed V and J ends, which lost 5 bases and 7 bases, there was a span of 12 bases. CDR1 is LNHDA, CDR2 SQIVND, per germline (reference sequence). The CDR3 contains 12 residues. The variable domain in full, completed from reference TRBV19 and TRBJ2-7, reads DGGITQSPKYLFRKEGQNVTLSCEQNLNHDAMYWYRQDPGQGLRLIYYSQIVNDFQKGDIAEGYSVSREKKESFPLTVTSAQKNPTAFYLCASSPGRGEQYFGPGTRLTVT.